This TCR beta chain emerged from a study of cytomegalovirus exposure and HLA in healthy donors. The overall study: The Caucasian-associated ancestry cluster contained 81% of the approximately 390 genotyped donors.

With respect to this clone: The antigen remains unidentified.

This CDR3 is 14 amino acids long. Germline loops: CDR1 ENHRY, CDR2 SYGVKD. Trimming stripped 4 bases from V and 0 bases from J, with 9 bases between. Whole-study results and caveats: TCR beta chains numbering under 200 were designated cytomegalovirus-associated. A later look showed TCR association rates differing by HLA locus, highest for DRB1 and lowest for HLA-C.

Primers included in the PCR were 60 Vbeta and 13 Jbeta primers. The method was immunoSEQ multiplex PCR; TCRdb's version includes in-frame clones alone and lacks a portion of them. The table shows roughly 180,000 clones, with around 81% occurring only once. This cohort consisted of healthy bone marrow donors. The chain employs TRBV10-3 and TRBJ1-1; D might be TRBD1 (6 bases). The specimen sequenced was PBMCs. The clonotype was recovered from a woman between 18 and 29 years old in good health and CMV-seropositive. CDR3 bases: TGTGCCATCAGTGCCGGGACATTGAACACTGAAGCTTTCTTT. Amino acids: CAISAGTLNTEAFF.